The table lists the clone carrying this T cell receptor beta chain with a count of one. The sample is drawn from a study of blood T cell repertoires in COVID-19. The ends were cut back, 2 bases at V and 16 bases at J, with 15 bases in the middle. Germline V gene data show CDR1 as SGHVS and CDR2 as FQNEAQ. This CDR3 spans 12 amino acids. Generated by immunoSEQ multiplex PCR, the TCRdb table keeps only in-frame clones and is missing some. The data contain approximately 300,000 clones, just over 85% of them singletons. This chain links TRBV7-8 with TRBJ1-3; a possible D gene is TRBD1 (5 bases). The TCR originated in a woman aged 18-29 years who had recovered from COVID-19. The sequenced material came from PBMCs or T cells enriched from blood (not recorded which). For the CDR3, the DNA is TGTGCCAGCAGCTTAAACTGGGCAGGGAAGTATTTT. Amino acids: CASSLNWAGKYF.